This entry lists 16 T cell receptor beta chains sequenced from one sample in a study of shared clonotypes between healthy human individuals. Data came from immunoSEQ multiplex PCR; TCRdb stores just in-frame clones and leaves some out. The table shows around 530,000 clones, with roughly four fifths occurring only once. Sequencing was done on a sample of PBMCs. The receptor source for this set is a woman between 35 and 50 years old in good health. Some clones in this sample may be carry-over from other donors' samples.

The chain uses TRBV5-1 and TRBJ2-7; 9 bases fit TRBD2. The germline gives CDR1 SGHRS, CDR2 YFSETQ. After removal of 2 bases from V and 3 bases from J, the junction contained 12 bases not matched to a gene. The CDR3 extends over 17 amino acids. The CDR3 bases are TGCGCCAGCAGCTTCGCTGGCGGGAGGGCCGGGGGCTACGAGCAGTACTTC. This translates into CASSFAGGRAGGYEQYF.

The chain links TRBV19 to TRBJ1-1; no clear D. Germline V gives CDR1 LNHDA, CDR2 SQIVND (reference sequence). This CDR3 spans 11 amino acids. V was clipped by 7 bases and J by 1 base, with 4 bases between them. This CDR3 reads CASKENTEAFF. CDR3 coding DNA: TGTGCCAGTAAAGAGAACACTGAAGCTTTCTTT. The complete variable domain, with remaining parts taken from reference TRBV19 and TRBJ1-1, reads DGGITQSPKYLFRKEGQNVTLSCEQNLNHDAMYWYRQDPGQGLRLIYYSQIVNDFQKGDIAEGYSVSREKKESFPLTVTSAQKNPTAFYLCASKENTEAFFGQGTRLTVV.

This clone was seen only a few times. This chain joins TRBV19 and TRBJ2-6; D gene unclear. The length of the CDR3 is 14 residues. Trimming pared 4 bases from V and 4 bases from J, leaving 8 bases between. Germline assignment: CDR1 LNHDA and CDR2 SQIVND (reference sequence). The CDR3 nucleotides read TGTGCCAGTAGTAAAATATCCGGGGCCAACGTCCTGACTTTC. Its translation is CASSKISGANVLTF.

The genes are TRBV7-2 and TRBJ1-5, with D possibly TRBD1 on 5 matching bases. V dropped 1 base and J dropped 7 bases, with 11 bases sitting between them. The germline V gene has CDR1 SGHTA and CDR2 FQGNSA. The CDR3 has 14 residues. In DNA, the CDR3 is TGTGCCAGCAGCTTAGTGGCAGGGTCACAGCCCCAGCATTTT. Its translation: CASSLVAGSQPQHF.

The genes are TRBV7-2 and TRBJ1-1; D gene uncertain. V lost 5 bases and J lost 10, with 11 bases in between. CDR1 is SGHTA, CDR2 FQGNSA, per germline. CDR3 length: 11 residues. The CDR3 reads CASSPFGGAFF. The CDR3 DNA is TGTGCCAGCAGCCCCTTTGGAGGAGCTTTCTTT.

The gene calls are TRBV19 and TRBJ2-3; a weak D match, TRBD2 (6 bases). The germline CDR1 and CDR2 sequences are LNHDA and SQIVND (reference sequence). Trimming cost V 5 bases and J 0 bases, with 12 bases left between them. CDR3 length: 15 residues. The DNA of the CDR3 is TGTGCCAGTAGTGTTAGCGGAGCTAGCACAGATACGCAGTATTTT. Amino acid sequence: CASSVSGASTDTQYF.

The CDR3 reads CASSSTGVPDTQYF. As DNA, the CDR3 is TGTGCCAGCAGTTCTACAGGGGTCCCAGATACGCAGTATTTT. The rearrangement uses TRBV28 and TRBJ2-3; 7 positions agree with TRBD1. Germline values: CDR1 MDHEN, CDR2 SYDVKM. This CDR3 region has 14 residues. With V trimmed by 4 bases and J by 4 bases, 5 bases remained unmatched.

As for this clone: A read error is the likely source, as a far larger clone sits one nucleotide away. The chain links TRBV25-1 to TRBJ2-7, with 9 nucleotides matching TRBD1. The CDR3 is 18 amino acids. The germline gives CDR1 MGHDK, CDR2 SYGVNS. The CDR3 sequence is CASSDLPPGQGLPYGQYF. In nucleotides, the CDR3 is TGTGCCAGCAGTGACCTGCCCCCGGGACAGGGTTTGCCCTACGGGCAGTACTTC.

The chain links TRBV11-1 to TRBJ1-1; D gene ambiguous. CDR1 SGHAT and CDR2 FQDESV come from the germline V gene (reference sequence). The CDR3 loop spans 13 amino acids. V shed 4 bases and J shed 11 bases, with 17 bases lying between them. The CDR3 region has the DNA TGTGCCAGCAGCTCCCTAGACTCGAGGTTGGCTTTCTTT. As protein: CASSSLDSRLAFF.

This rearrangement joins TRBV6-5 to TRBJ2-3, with TRBD2 as a possible D gene (6 bases). The V gene lost 2 bases and the J gene lost 4 bases, with 7 bases spanning the gap. Germline V gene lookup returns CDR1 MNHEY and CDR2 SVGAGI. The CDR3 is 13 amino acids. The CDR3 DNA reads TGTGCCAGCAGTTACAGGGAGGCAGATACGCAGTATTTT. Translation: CASSYREADTQYF.

This chain connects TRBV27 to TRBJ1-2; D might be TRBD1 (5 bases). The CDR3 runs to 16 residues. Deletions cut 3 bases from V and 4 bases from J, with 18 bases between. CDR1 is MNHEY, CDR2 SMNVEV, per germline (reference sequence). The CDR3 region has the DNA TGTGCCAGCAGTTTCAGGGTGGAAGCTGATAGCTATGGCTACACCTTC. This sequence encodes CASSFRVEADSYGYTF.

Concerning this clone itself: Other DNA sequences in this specimen translate into the identical CDR3. The V gene is TRBV28, the J gene TRBJ2-7; D might be TRBD2 (5 bases). The CDR3 runs to 13 residues. Germline V lookup: CDR1 MDHEN, CDR2 SYDVKM. V was pared by 6 bases and J by 1 base, with 10 bases between. CDR3 protein: CASSSPGSYEQYF. CDR3 bases: TGTGCCAGCAGCTCCCCGGGGTCCTACGAGCAGTACTTC.

This clone appeared a single time. The junction shows a germline mismatch at one end, possibly a read error. This rearrangement joins TRBV7-2 to TRBJ2-6, with D hard to call. CDR1 SGHTA and CDR2 FQGNSA come from the germline V gene. The CDR3 has 15 residues. The CDR3 protein is CASSLVYSGANVLTF. DNA of the CDR3: TGTGCCAGCAGCTTAGTATACTCTGGAGCCAACGTCCTGACTTTC. The variable domain in full, completed from reference TRBV7-2 and TRBJ2-6, reads GAGVSQSPSNKVTEKGKDVELRCDPISGHTALYWYRQSLGQGLEFLIYFQGNSAPDKSGLPSDRFSAERTGGSVSTLTIQRTQQEDSAVYLCASSLVYSGANVLTFGAGSRLTVL.

This rearrangement joins TRBV5-6 to TRBJ1-4; the D is unclear. Germline V gives CDR1 SGHDT, CDR2 YYEEEE. The CDR3 totals 12 residues. Trimming pared 0 bases from V and 7 bases from J, leaving 4 bases between. In nucleotides, the CDR3 is TGTGCCAGCAGCTTGGTCGCTGAAAAACTGTTTTTT. Translating it yields CASSLVAEKLFF.

Comment on this clone: Different DNA sequences within this sample yield the same CDR3. The rearrangement links TRBV7-3 to TRBJ2-5; possibly TRBD2 for D (6 bases). The CDR3 is 15 amino acids. CDR1 SGHTA and CDR2 FQGTGA come from the germline V gene. V gave up 5 bases and J gave up 1 base, with 14 bases separating them. The CDR3 is CASSPRFGGQETQYF. The CDR3 DNA follows: TGTGCCAGCAGCCCGAGGTTCGGGGGCCAAGAGACCCAGTACTTC.

The CDR3 here is CASSESVSGYEQYF. Here the CDR3 DNA reads TGCGCCAGCAGTGAGTCGGTTAGCGGCTACGAGCAGTACTTC. The chain uses TRBV10-1 and TRBJ2-7, with D possibly being TRBD2 (6 bases). The germline gives CDR1 WNHNN, CDR2 SYGVQD (reference sequence). This CDR3 has 14 amino acids. Trimming removed 0 bases from V and 3 bases from J, with 9 bases in between.